The 16 T cell receptor beta chains below come from one sample, sequenced in a study of Graves' ophthalmopathy and Graves' hyperthyroidism. The study amplified TCR beta CDR3 regions using RNA transcripts. First-round RT-PCR with HTBI primers preceded a second-round multiplex PCR. MiXCR, run by TCRdb on the multiplex PCR reads, gives a single entry per CDR3 protein. The profile shows 300,000 or so distinct CDR3 sequences, about 17% of them singletons. The sample taken for sequencing was peripheral blood. The receptors stem from an adult man with Graves' ophthalmopathy.

V gene TRBV28 combines with J gene TRBJ1-2; weak D call: TRBD1 (6 bases). This CDR3 contains 15 residues. CDR1 and CDR2 (germline): MDHEN, SYDVKM. Trimming took 1 base from V and 4 from J, leaving 13 bases between them. The CDR3 DNA follows: TGTGCCAGCAGTTTATATGCGGACAGCTCCTATGGCTACACCTTC. This translates into CASSLYADSSYGYTF.

This clonotype was seen at least ten times. The CDR3 DNA reads as TGTGCCACCAGCAGAGTAAGACAGCCTAATCAGCCCCAGCATTTT. It encodes CATSRVRQPNQPQHF. The chain joins TRBV15 to TRBJ1-5; D is possibly TRBD1 (5 bases). This CDR3 is 15 amino acids long. Trimming took off 1 base at V and 4 bases at J, with 11 bases between the two ends. Germline CDR1 and CDR2: LNHNV and YYDKDF (reference sequence).

There are many counts of this clonotype. V usage is TRBV6-2 or TRBV6-3 and J usage is TRBJ1-1; no clear D. Germline CDR1 is MNHEY and CDR2 is SVGEGT. V lost 0 bases, J lost 4 bases, and 6 bases lay in between. The CDR3 spans 13 residues. The CDR3 sequence is CASSYSEGTEAFF. CDR3 coding DNA: TGTGCCAGCAGTTACTCGGAGGGCACTGAAGCTTTCTTT.

This clonotype occurred many times. The chain joins TRBV5-1 to TRBJ2-5, with a weak D call TRBD2 (6 bases). Germline CDR1 reads SGHRS; CDR2 reads YFSETQ. This CDR3 is built from 14 residues. V dropped 2 bases and J dropped 2 bases, with 10 bases sitting between them. CDR3 residues: CASSFGGRQETQYF. For the CDR3, the DNA is TGCGCCAGCAGCTTTGGAGGGAGACAAGAGACCCAGTACTTC.

This clonotype was seen just once. The chain employs TRBV6-1 and TRBJ2-5; tentative D call: TRBD2 (7 bases). The CDR3 sequence is 17 residues long. The V end lost 6 bases, the J end lost 7 bases, and 27 bases lay between the germline ends. Germline CDR1 and CDR2: MNHNS and SASEGT. As DNA, the CDR3 is TGTGCCAGCAGAGCCCGTGCGGGGGCCCAATTCAGGTGGACCCAGTACTTC. Its translation is CASRARAGAQFRWTQYF.

As concerns this clonotype: Since a much larger clone is just one base distant, this may be a read error. In nucleotides, the CDR3 is TGTGCCAGCAGCCAAGTATTTACGTCTCAGCCCCAGCATTTT. It encodes CASSQVFTSQPQHF. The chain couples TRBV14 to TRBJ1-5; D remains ambiguous. Germline loops: CDR1 SGHDN, CDR2 FVKESK. The V gene lost 1 base and the J gene lost 6 bases, with 10 bases spanning the gap. This CDR3 has 14 amino acids. Full variable domain (outside the CDR3, taken from reference TRBV14 and TRBJ1-5): EAGVTQFPSHSVIEKGQTVTLRCDPISGHDNLYWYRRVMGKEIKFLLHFVKESKQDESGMPNNRFLAERTGGTYSTLKVQPAELEDSGVYFCASSQVFTSQPQHFGDGTRLSIL.

J is TRBJ1-2 and V is TRBV3-1; no clear D. CDR1 and CDR2 (germline): LGHDT, YNNKEL (reference sequence). The V end was cut by 0 bases, the J end by 1 base, with 12 bases between. The CDR3 is made up of 16 amino acids. CDR3 residues: CASSQDQKGINYGYTF. DNA of the CDR3: TGTGCCAGCAGCCAAGATCAAAAGGGCATTAACTATGGCTACACCTTC. The full variable domain, completed using reference TRBV3-1 and TRBJ1-2, is DTAVSQTPKYLVTQMGNDKSIKCEQNLGHDTMYWYKQDSKKFLKIMFSYNNKELIINETVPNRFSPKSPDKAHLNLHINSLELGDSAVYFCASSQDQKGINYGYTFGSGTRLTVV.

This clonotype has at least ten counts. The rearrangement joins TRBV27 to TRBJ1-5, with 9 bases lining up with TRBD1. V lost 6 bases to trimming and J lost 5 bases; unmatched junction nucleotides: 11. CDR1 is MNHEY, CDR2 SMNVEV, per germline (reference sequence). The CDR3 length is 16 residues. Here the CDR3 reads CASRRTGTGLYQPQHF. For the CDR3, the DNA is TGTGCCAGCAGAAGAACCGGGACAGGGTTATATCAGCCCCAGCATTTT.

This clonotype was observed at least ten times. The chain joins TRBV7-2 to TRBJ2-5, with D perhaps matching TRBD2 (5 bases). The CDR3 has 13 amino acids. V gave up 0 bases and J gave up 7 bases, with 9 bases separating them. The germline V gene has CDR1 SGHTA and CDR2 FQGNSA. CDR3 sequence: CASSLAQEATQYF. CDR3 nucleotide sequence: TGTGCCAGCAGCTTAGCGCAGGAGGCGACCCAGTACTTC. Combining the CDR3 with reference TRBV7-2 and TRBJ2-5 gives the whole variable domain GAGVSQSPSNKVTEKGKDVELRCDPISGHTALYWYRQSLGQGLEFLIYFQGNSAPDKSGLPSDRFSAERTGGSVSTLTIQRTQQEDSAVYLCASSLAQEATQYFGPGTRLLVL.

A few counts support this clonotype. The chain carries TRBV30 and TRBJ1-2, with D perhaps matching TRBD1 (5 bases). The CDR3 totals 15 residues. The V and J ends lost 3 bases and 4 bases respectively, with 18 bases between them. CDR1 and CDR2 (germline): GTSNPN, SVGIG (reference sequence). The DNA of the CDR3 is TGTGCCTGGAGCTCCGGGACCGGCCCAGGCTATGGCTACACCTTC. Protein: CAWSSGTGPGYGYTF.

This sequence joins TRBV12-3 or TRBV12-4 and TRBJ2-5; a weak D match, TRBD2 (6 bases). This CDR3 region has 14 residues. V was clipped by 2 bases and J by 8 bases, with 15 bases between them. The CDR3 sequence is CASSLRVSGTTQYF. CDR3 nucleotide sequence: TGTGCCAGCAGTTTAAGGGTCTCCGGGACTACCCAGTACTTC.

There are many counts of this clonotype. The chain carries TRBV6-5 and TRBJ1-2; 7 nucleotides line up with TRBD1. The CDR3 totals 14 residues. The germline V gene has CDR1 MNHEY and CDR2 SVGAGI. Losses at the gene ends were 2 bases for V and 4 bases for J; bases not matched to a gene: 4. The CDR3 region is CASSYRQGTYGYTF. Here the CDR3 DNA reads TGTGCCAGCAGTTACCGACAGGGCACCTATGGCTACACCTTC.

This clonotype appeared many times. V and J are TRBV4-3 and TRBJ2-2; D call uncertain. Germline assignment: CDR1 LGHNA and CDR2 YSLEER. The V and J ends lost 4 bases and 1 base respectively, with 13 bases between them. The CDR3 totals 16 residues. The CDR3 coding sequence is TGCGCCAGCAGCCCCGACGGCACAGTGAACACCGGGGAGCTGTTTTTT. Residues: CASSPDGTVNTGELFF.

This clonotype was seen repeatedly, ten times or more. The gene calls are TRBV5-5 and TRBJ1-6; D is uncertain. CDR1 SGHKS and CDR2 YYEKEE come from the germline V gene (reference sequence). V was pared by 0 bases and J by 9 bases, with 7 bases between. The CDR3 length is 13 residues. CDR3 sequence (DNA): TGTGCCAGCAGCTTGGACAGTATTTCACCCCTCCACTTT. Translated, it gives CASSLDSISPLHF.

V is TRBV19 and J is TRBJ2-2, with a tentative D call TRBD1 (6 bases). Germline V CDR1 and CDR2: LNHDA, SQIVND (reference sequence). The CDR3 is 15 amino acids. Trimming shortened V by 3 bases and J by 2 bases, and 10 bases separated the two germline ends. This CDR3 reads CASSIGQINTGELFF. CDR3 nucleotides: TGTGCCAGTAGTATCGGACAGATAAACACCGGGGAGCTGTTTTTT.

The sample holds many counts of this clonotype. This chain links TRBV12-3 or TRBV12-4 with TRBJ2-5; the D gene is possibly TRBD2 (5 bases). CDR3 size: 15 residues. V was trimmed by 5 bases and J by 5 bases, leaving 18 bases between them. CDR3 loop: CASSTRTVGGETQYF. The CDR3 DNA reads TGTGCCAGCAGTACTAGGACGGTCGGCGGCGAGACCCAGTACTTC.